What follows describes a single T cell receptor beta chain. Its specificity is not known. Time point described: persistent/refractory GD, antithyroid drugs over 5 years with positive TRAb. The TCR library was prepared using RNA isolated from PBMCs. An endocrinology department in Xi'an, China, recruited the patients. Both iRepertoire HTBI primers and Arm-PCR of CDR3 regions were used to build the TCR beta libraries. TCRdb reprocessed the multiplex PCR reads via MiXCR and lists one record per CDR3 protein. The table has a few hundred thousand distinct CDR3 sequences, roughly 21% seen once. The CDR3 spans 17 residues. Germline CDR1 reads MDHEN; CDR2 reads SYDVKM. V was trimmed by 6 bases and J by 4 bases, leaving 22 bases between them. The data are from a study of regulatory T cells in long-lasting Graves disease. Study-wide results and caveats: TCR diversity was lower in persistent Graves' patients (versus newly diagnosed ones).

Source: peripheral blood mononuclear cells (PBMCs), taken when the disease was refractory, from a patient treated with antithyroid drugs. This clonotype was sampled from a female donor with Graves disease. The genes are TRBV28 and TRBJ1-3; possible D gene TRBD1, 6 bases. CDR3 sequence: CASSLPRGSVGGNTIYF. Here the CDR3 DNA reads TGTGCCAGCAGCTTACCCAGGGGCAGTGTAGGAGGAAACACCATATATTTT.